The 26 T cell receptor beta chains below come from one sample, sequenced in a study of human T cells and chemical hapten exposure. TCRdb reanalysed the RACE reads using MiXCR and keeps one entry per CDR3 protein. There are 350,000 or so distinct CDR3 sequences in the sample; around 7% occur only once, and 8% to 9% lies in the top ten. Time point: patch test 1, 2 weeks after DPC sensitization. This sample's treatment: therapeutic diphenylcyclopropenone sensitization with weekly scalp DPC. Source: whole blood, taken in connection with sensitization to the hapten diphenylcyclopropenone (DPC). These receptors all stem from a woman under 30 with alopecia areata. Some clones in this sample may be carry-over from other donors' samples.

The chain is built from TRBV5-5 and TRBJ1-4, with D unclear. V lost 4 bases to trimming and J lost 3 bases, with 13 bases between them. CDR1 and CDR2 (germline): SGHKS, YYEKEE (reference sequence). This CDR3 has 15 residues. CDR3 loop: CASSQQRAANEKLFF. The DNA for the CDR3 is TGTGCCAGCAGCCAGCAGCGGGCAGCTAATGAAAAACTGTTTTTT. Combining the CDR3 with reference TRBV5-5 and TRBJ1-4 gives the whole variable domain DAGVTQSPTHLIKTRGQQVTLRCSPISGHKSVSWYQQVLGQGPQFIFQYYEKEERGRGNFPDRFSARQFPNYSSELNVNALLLGDSALYLCASSQQRAANEKLFFGSGTQLSVL.

This clonotype came up a few times. A much larger clonotype is one base distant, so this may be a read error. The chain combines TRBV12-3 or TRBV12-4 with TRBJ2-3; D not certain. CDR3 length: 11 amino acids. V lost 2 bases, J lost 5 bases, and 2 bases lay in between. CDR3 nucleotides: TGTGCCAGCAGTTTAATAGATACGCAGTATTTT. Its translation is CASSLIDTQYF.

In this sample, this clonotype turned up a few times. This chain uses TRBV20-1 with TRBJ2-7; D is possibly TRBD2 (6 bases). The V and J ends lost 3 bases and 3 bases respectively, with 18 bases between them. The CDR3 runs to 15 residues. Germline V gene lookup returns CDR1 DFQATT and CDR2 SNEGSKA (reference sequence). The DNA of the CDR3 is TGCAGTGCTAGTCGGCGGGGCTTGGAGATCTACGAGCAGTACTTC. Translation gives CSASRRGLEIYEQYF.

This clonotype was counted many times. The rearrangement joins TRBV15 to TRBJ2-1; 8 bases are shared with TRBD2. The CDR3 runs to 17 residues. Germline CDR1 is LNHNV and CDR2 is YYDKDF (reference sequence). Trimming removed 0 bases from V and 6 bases from J; junction bases left unmatched: 10. The CDR3 sequence: CATSRDLVAGGLNEQFF. The DNA for the CDR3 is TGTGCCACCAGCAGAGATTTAGTTGCGGGGGGCCTCAATGAGCAGTTCTTC.

The gene calls are TRBV10-3 and TRBJ1-1; maybe TRBD1 (6 bases). With 4 bases removed from V and 1 base from J, the gap between germline ends came to 16 bases. The CDR3 length is 16 residues. Per germline, CDR1 ENHRY and CDR2 SYGVKD. CDR3 region: CAISARGGRGNTEAFF. The DNA of the CDR3 is TGTGCCATCAGTGCCCGTGGGGGGCGGGGGAACACTGAAGCTTTCTTT.

The rearrangement links TRBV7-6 to TRBJ2-5; possible D gene TRBD2, 5 bases. Germline-derived CDR1 and CDR2 are SGHVS and FNYEAQ. CDR3 length equals 14 residues. Trimming took 3 bases from V and 2 from J, leaving 10 bases between them. The CDR3 nucleotides are TGTGCCAGCAGCTTCCGGGGTACTCAAGAGACCCAGTACTTC. Protein product: CASSFRGTQETQYF.

V and J are TRBV6-5 and TRBJ1-6, with a possible D match to TRBD1 (5 bases). This CDR3 comprises 15 residues. V was clipped by 2 bases and J by 5 bases, with 10 bases between them. Looked up from germline, CDR1 is MNHEY and CDR2 is SVGAGI. CDR3 region: CASSYGQGDNSPLHF. The CDR3 DNA reads TGTGCCAGCAGTTACGGGCAGGGCGATAATTCACCCCTCCACTTT.

This sequence joins TRBV12-3 or TRBV12-4 and TRBJ2-5, with unresolved D. V shed 6 bases and J shed 2 bases, with 10 bases lying between them. CDR3 size: 13 residues. CDR3 amino acids: CASSQTRQETQYF. CDR3 coding DNA: TGTGCCAGCAGCCAGACGAGGCAAGAGACCCAGTACTTC.

The chain uses TRBV7-9 and TRBJ1-5; D is possibly TRBD1 (5 bases). V lost 5 bases to trimming and J lost 0 bases, with 11 bases between them. Per germline, CDR1 SEHNR and CDR2 FQNEAQ (reference sequence). The CDR3 runs to 15 residues. The CDR3 is CASSGGIYSNQPQHF. The CDR3 DNA reads as TGTGCCAGCAGCGGGGGGATTTATAGCAATCAGCCCCAGCATTTT. The complete variable domain, with remaining parts taken from reference TRBV7-9 and TRBJ1-5, reads DTGVSQNPRHKITKRGQNVTFRCDPISEHNRLYWYRQTLGQGPEFLTYFQNEAQLEKSRLLSDRFSAERPKGSFSTLEIQRTEQGDSAMYLCASSGGIYSNQPQHFGDGTRLSIL.

This clonotype showed up many times. The chain combines TRBV6-5 with TRBJ2-2, with D possibly being TRBD1 (6 bases). CDR3 length: 14 amino acids. Germline V gene lookup returns CDR1 MNHEY and CDR2 SVGAGI. Trimming took off 4 bases at V and 9 bases at J, with 15 bases between the two ends. The CDR3, as DNA: TGTGCCAGCAGTTCCCTGAACAGGGACCGGGAGCTGTTTTTT. Amino acids: CASSSLNRDRELFF.

This clonotype was found a few times. This rearrangement joins TRBV12-3 or TRBV12-4 to TRBJ1-5, with unresolved D. Trimming took 4 bases from V and 5 from J, leaving 6 bases between them. This CDR3 is built from 12 residues. In DNA form, the CDR3 reads TGTGCCAGCAGTTCAATGGATCAGCCCCAGCATTTT. This sequence encodes CASSSMDQPQHF.

The chain is built from TRBV11-1 and TRBJ1-2; 10 bases map to TRBD1. Germline CDR1 is SGHAT and CDR2 is FQDESV (reference sequence). The CDR3 loop spans 20 amino acids. The ends lost 5 bases at V and 0 bases at J; junction bases unmatched: 18. The DNA of the CDR3 is TGTGCCAGCAGCCCAGACAGGGGGCGGACATCAACCCGCTCTAACTATGGCTACACCTTC. Protein: CASSPDRGRTSTRSNYGYTF. The variable domain in full, completed from reference TRBV11-1 and TRBJ1-2, reads EAEVAQSPRYKITEKSQAVAFWCDPISGHATLYWYRQILGQGPELLVQFQDESVVDDSQLPKDRFSAERLKGVDSTLKIQPAELGDSAMYLCASSPDRGRTSTRSNYGYTFGSGTRLTVV.

V usage is TRBV5-1 and J usage is TRBJ2-1, with 8 bases lining up with TRBD2. V was clipped by 4 bases and J by 7 bases; unmatched bases: 10. This CDR3 spans 15 amino acids. CDR1 is SGHRS, CDR2 YFSETQ, per germline. The CDR3 region has the DNA TGCGCCAGCAGCCCGACTAACGGGGGGGCAAATGAGCAGTTCTTC. It translates to CASSPTNGGANEQFF. Using reference TRBV5-1 and TRBJ2-1 for the parts outside the CDR3, the full variable domain is KAGVTQTPRYLIKTRGQQVTLSCSPISGHRSVSWYQQTPGQGLQFLFEYFSETQRNKGNFPGRFSGRQFSNSRSEMNVSTLELGDSALYLCASSPTNGGANEQFFGPGTRLTVL.

The chain couples TRBV6-2 or TRBV6-3 to TRBJ2-5, with D perhaps matching TRBD2 (7 bases). This CDR3 region has 16 residues. Trimming stripped 3 bases from V and 3 bases from J, with 17 bases between. The germline V gene has CDR1 MNHEY and CDR2 SVGEGT. The CDR3 DNA is TGTGCCAGCAGTTATCCGACCGGCGGGGGCAAAGAGACCCAGTACTTC. Protein: CASSYPTGGGKETQYF.

The chain is built from TRBV6-5 and TRBJ1-2; D is undetermined. V gave up 6 bases and J gave up 0 bases, with 11 bases separating them. Germline values: CDR1 MNHEY, CDR2 SVGAGI. The CDR3 runs to 14 residues. The CDR3, as DNA: TGTGCCAGCAGGAGGGCGGCGACTAACTATGGCTACACCTTC. Translation gives CASRRAATNYGYTF.

Only a few counts were recorded for this clonotype. The CDR3 region is CASSPLYREGGNTIYF. The CDR3 nucleotides are TGTGCCAGCAGTCCTCTCTACAGAGAAGGGGGAAACACCATATATTTT. V is TRBV12-3 or TRBV12-4 and J is TRBJ1-3; no reliable D call. Deletions cut 5 bases from V and 4 bases from J, with 18 bases between. The CDR3 consists of 16 residues.

This sequence joins TRBV6-2 or TRBV6-3 and TRBJ2-6; D is perhaps TRBD1 (6 bases). CDR3 length: 16 amino acids. Trimming took off 2 bases at V and 2 bases at J, with 10 bases between the two ends. Germline CDR1 reads MNHEY; CDR2 reads SVGEGT. The CDR3 protein is CASSYPRQAGANVLTF. For the CDR3, the DNA is TGTGCCAGCAGTTACCCCAGACAGGCTGGGGCCAACGTCCTGACTTTC.

Many counts were recorded for this clonotype. The chain is built from TRBV10-3 and TRBJ2-7, with a weak D call TRBD1 (5 bases). This CDR3 has 13 residues. Germline CDR1 ENHRY, CDR2 SYGVKD. Trimming stripped 6 bases from V and 5 bases from J, with 14 bases between. The CDR3 sequence is CAISHTGLDEQYF. As DNA, the CDR3 is TGTGCCATCAGCCATACAGGTTTAGACGAGCAGTACTTC.

The V call is TRBV19, the J call TRBJ1-4; D might be TRBD1 (5 bases). This CDR3 spans 15 amino acids. With 3 bases removed from V and 8 bases from J, the gap between germline ends came to 16 bases. Germline values: CDR1 LNHDA, CDR2 SQIVND (reference sequence). CDR3 DNA: TGTGCCAGTAGTATGAGAGGACAAAGGATGGAAAAACTGTTTTTT. It codes for CASSMRGQRMEKLFF.

This chain joins TRBV6-2 or TRBV6-3 and TRBJ1-2; D unresolved. V shed 6 bases and J shed 4 bases, with 15 bases lying between them. Germline V gene lookup returns CDR1 MNHEY and CDR2 SVGEGT. CDR3 length: 14 residues. The chain's CDR3 is CASSSSDFPYGYTF. CDR3 bases: TGTGCCAGCAGCTCGAGCGATTTTCCCTATGGCTACACCTTC.

This clonotype was detected many times. V usage is TRBV20-1 and J usage is TRBJ1-5, with TRBD1 as a possible D gene (6 bases). Germline CDR1 is DFQATT and CDR2 is SNEGSKA (reference sequence). The CDR3 is 15 amino acids. Trimming cost V 4 bases and J 2 bases, with 15 bases left between them. CDR3 DNA: TGCAGTGCTATAGACAGGCCTAGTGGCAATCAGCCCCAGCATTTT. Translating gives CSAIDRPSGNQPQHF.

This clonotype was recorded a few times. J is TRBJ1-1 and V is TRBV20-1; D gene unclear. The germline V gene has CDR1 DFQATT and CDR2 SNEGSKA (reference sequence). This CDR3 comprises 12 residues. The V and J ends lost 0 bases and 5 bases respectively, with 7 bases between them. The CDR3 DNA follows: TGCAGTGCTAGAGATTACGGGACTGAAGCTTTCTTT. The encoded protein is CSARDYGTEAFF.

This clonotype occurred a few times. The chain recombines TRBV7-2 with TRBJ2-3, with D possibly matching TRBD2 (5 bases). Trimming took off 5 bases at V and 4 bases at J, with 10 bases between the two ends. The CDR3 sequence is 13 residues long. Germline V gives CDR1 SGHTA, CDR2 FQGNSA. The CDR3 sequence: CASSREHPDTQYF. CDR3 DNA: TGTGCCAGCAGCCGGGAACACCCAGATACGCAGTATTTT.

This chain uses TRBV7-2 with TRBJ2-1; TRBD2 agrees at 8 bases. The V gene's germline CDR1 is SGHTA and CDR2 FQGNSA. The CDR3 is 14 residues long. With V trimmed by 5 bases and J by 6 bases, 6 bases remained unmatched. The CDR3 region is CASSPSGGFNEQFF. In nucleotides, the CDR3 is TGTGCCAGCAGCCCCAGCGGGGGATTCAATGAGCAGTTCTTC.

This clonotype was observed a handful of times. V gene TRBV5-1 combines with J gene TRBJ2-7; 11 positions match TRBD1. The CDR3 has 15 amino acids. CDR1 and CDR2 (germline): SGHRS, YFSETQ. After removal of 0 bases from V and 6 bases from J, the junction contained 5 bases not matched to a gene. CDR3 residues: CASSLGGTGGFEQYF. The DNA of the CDR3 is TGCGCCAGCAGCTTGGGAGGGACAGGGGGATTCGAGCAGTACTTC.

At least ten counts were recorded for this clonotype. The chain links TRBV20-1 to TRBJ1-1, with TRBD1 matching 7 bases. The CDR3 runs to 15 residues. Germline CDR1 and CDR2: DFQATT and SNEGSKA (reference sequence). Unmatched junction bases numbered 9, after V lost 3 bases and J lost 2 bases. CDR3 DNA: TGCAGTGCTAGGAGTTCGACAGGGAAAAACACTGAAGCTTTCTTT. Translation: CSARSSTGKNTEAFF.